Below, 5 T cell receptor beta chains from the same sample are listed, as sequenced in a study of cytomegalovirus exposure and HLA in healthy donors. Researchers ran the PCR with 60 Vbeta and 13 Jbeta primers. Profiling relied on immunoSEQ multiplex PCR, and the TCRdb table lists in-frame clones only, not all of them. The sample has 200,000 to 250,000 clones, roughly 79% seen once. The sample taken for sequencing was PBMCs. The source is a man aged 18 to 29 in good health and CMV-seronegative.

This clone was found once. This chain links TRBV5-1 with TRBJ1-5; 10 nucleotides align to TRBD1. Germline values: CDR1 SGHRS, CDR2 YFSETQ. V was clipped by 3 bases and J by 1 base; unmatched bases: 1. The CDR3 has 15 residues. The CDR3 coding sequence is TGCGCCAGCAGCTGGACAGGGGGAAGCAATCAGCCCCAGCATTTT. Its protein product is CASSWTGGSNQPQHF.

This clone has a handful of counts. The gene calls are TRBV28 and TRBJ2-1, with D possibly TRBD2 on 5 matching bases. Germline V gives CDR1 MDHEN, CDR2 SYDVKM. V gave up 3 bases and J gave up 4 bases, with 10 bases separating them. The CDR3 runs to 14 residues. The CDR3 protein is CASSFERSYNEQFF. The CDR3 DNA follows: TGTGCCAGCAGTTTTGAGCGGAGTTACAATGAGCAGTTCTTC.

V gene TRBV9 combines with J gene TRBJ2-2; the match to TRBD2 covers 7 bases. The CDR3 contains 17 residues. The germline V gene encodes CDR1 SGDLS and CDR2 YYNGEE. Losses at the gene ends were 3 bases for V and 7 bases for J; bases not matched to a gene: 15. CDR3 coding DNA: TGTGCCAGCAGCGCGCCCCAGAATTCGGGAGGTGGCGGGGAGCTGTTTTTT. This sequence encodes CASSAPQNSGGGGELFF.

The chain couples TRBV14 to TRBJ1-2; 11 bases are a match to TRBD1. Unmatched junction bases numbered 6, after V lost 0 bases and J lost 0 bases. The CDR3 runs to 18 residues. Germline V gene lookup returns CDR1 SGHDN and CDR2 FVKESK. The CDR3 loop is CASSQDPGQGESNYGYTF. Written as DNA, the CDR3 is TGTGCCAGCAGCCAAGATCCGGGACAGGGGGAATCTAACTATGGCTACACCTTC.

The rearrangement links TRBV4-1 to TRBJ2-7; no clear D gene. The CDR3 length is 13 residues. V lost 0 bases, J lost 1 base, and 4 bases lay in between. Looked up from germline, CDR1 is MGHRA and CDR2 is YSYEKL. Here the CDR3 reads CASSQDLSYEQYF. The CDR3 nucleotides read TGCGCCAGCAGCCAAGACTTATCCTACGAGCAGTACTTC.